This T cell receptor (beta chain) was identified during a study of shared clonotypes between healthy human individuals. Generated by immunoSEQ multiplex PCR, the TCRdb table keeps only in-frame clones and is missing some. Here the sample spans over a million clones, 95% to 97% being singletons. In its sample, this clone was seen once. The ends lost 5 bases at V and 5 bases at J; junction bases unmatched: 6. Germline loops: CDR1 SQVTM, CDR2 ANQGSEA. The CDR3 covers 13 residues. The sample was naive CD4+ T cells sorted from blood. The subset here: CD45RA+ positively selected. The origin of this receptor is a man aged 30 to 45 in good health. This sequence joins TRBV29-1 and TRBJ2-3, with 8 nucleotides matching TRBD1. The CDR3: CSVTGGSGDTQYF. The CDR3, as DNA: TGCAGCGTTACAGGGGGGAGTGGAGATACGCAGTATTTT.